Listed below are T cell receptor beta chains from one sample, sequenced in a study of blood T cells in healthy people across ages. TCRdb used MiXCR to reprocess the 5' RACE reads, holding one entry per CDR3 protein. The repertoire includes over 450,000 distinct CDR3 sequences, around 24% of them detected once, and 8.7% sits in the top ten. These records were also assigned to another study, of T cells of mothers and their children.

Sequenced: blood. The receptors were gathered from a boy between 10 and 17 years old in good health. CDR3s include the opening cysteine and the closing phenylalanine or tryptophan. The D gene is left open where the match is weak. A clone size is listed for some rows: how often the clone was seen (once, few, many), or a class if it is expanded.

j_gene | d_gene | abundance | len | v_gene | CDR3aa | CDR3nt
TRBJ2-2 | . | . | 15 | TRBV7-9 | CASSLGELGTGELFF | TGTGCCAGCAGTCTGGGGGAATTGGGCACCGGGGAGCTGTTTTTT
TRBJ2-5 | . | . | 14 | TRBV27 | CASSLQGWRETQYF | TGTGCCAGCAGTTTACAGGGATGGCGAGAGACCCAGTACTTC
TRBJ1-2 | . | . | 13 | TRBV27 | CASSFEGFYGYTF | TGTGCCAGCAGTTTCGAGGGTTTCTATGGCTACACCTTC
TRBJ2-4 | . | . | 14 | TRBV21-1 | CASKGGQAKNIQYF | TGTGCCAGCAAGGGCGGACAAGCCAAAAACATTCAGTACTTC
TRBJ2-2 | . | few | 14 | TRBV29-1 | CSVLGQGGTGELFF | TGCAGCGTTTTGGGGCAGGGTGGGACCGGGGAGCTGTTTTTT
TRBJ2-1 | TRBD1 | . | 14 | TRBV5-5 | CASSAGTGDYEQFF | TGTGCCAGCAGCGCCGGGACAGGGGACTATGAGCAGTTCTTC
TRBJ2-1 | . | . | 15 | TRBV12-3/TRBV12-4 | CASSLGPGLESGLFF | TGTGCCAGCAGTTTAGGCCCCGGCCTCGAGAGCGGGCTGTTCTTC
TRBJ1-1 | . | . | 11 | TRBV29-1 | CSTTENTEAFF | TGCAGCACGACCGAGAACACTGAAGCTTTCTTT
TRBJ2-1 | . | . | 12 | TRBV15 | CATSLNYNEQFF | TGTGCCACCAGCCTTAATTACAATGAGCAGTTCTTC
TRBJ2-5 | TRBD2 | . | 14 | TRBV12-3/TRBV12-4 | CASSYASGQETQYF | TGTGCCAGCAGTTACGCTAGCGGACAAGAGACCCAGTACTTC
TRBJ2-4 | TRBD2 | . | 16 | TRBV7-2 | CASSLIAGGPGNIQYF | TGTGCCAGCAGCCTCATAGCGGGGGGGCCAGGAAACATTCAGTACTTC
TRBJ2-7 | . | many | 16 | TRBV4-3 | CASSQDRRVSGYEQYF | TGCGCCAGCAGCCAAGATCGGAGGGTATCGGGCTACGAGCAGTACTTC
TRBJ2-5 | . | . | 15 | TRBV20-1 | CSARGRMEVQQTQYF | TGCAGTGCTAGAGGCCGAATGGAGGTCCAACAGACCCAGTACTTC
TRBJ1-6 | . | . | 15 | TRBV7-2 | CASSPPRGGGSPLHF | TGTGCCAGCAGCCCACCCAGGGGAGGGGGTTCACCCCTCCACTTT
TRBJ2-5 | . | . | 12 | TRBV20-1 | CSASNRKETQYF | TGCAGTGCTAGTAACAGGAAAGAGACCCAGTACTTC
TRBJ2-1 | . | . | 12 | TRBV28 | CATRDNANEQFF | TGTGCCACCAGGGACAACGCCAATGAGCAGTTCTTC
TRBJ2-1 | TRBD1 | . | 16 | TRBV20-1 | CSASFPGQGAYNEQFF | TGCAGTGCTAGTTTCCCGGGACAGGGGGCCTACAATGAGCAGTTCTTC
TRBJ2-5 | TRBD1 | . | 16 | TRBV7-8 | CASSYSGQGAQETQYF | TGTGCCAGCAGCTACTCGGGACAGGGGGCCCAAGAGACCCAGTACTTC
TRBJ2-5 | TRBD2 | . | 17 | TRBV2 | CASSTTNSGRAGETQYF | TGTGCCAGCAGTACCACCAATAGCGGGAGGGCCGGAGAGACCCAGTACTTC
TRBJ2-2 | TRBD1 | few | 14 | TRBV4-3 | CASNDRDGTGELFF | TGCGCCAGCAACGACAGGGACGGCACCGGGGAGCTGTTTTTT
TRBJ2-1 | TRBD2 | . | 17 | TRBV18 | CASSPLSGLAGGNEQFF | TGTGCCAGCTCACCCCTTAGCGGCCTAGCGGGAGGTAATGAGCAGTTCTTC
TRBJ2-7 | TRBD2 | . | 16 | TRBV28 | CASSPLWREGFYEQYF | TGTGCCAGCAGCCCGCTCTGGCGGGAGGGGTTCTACGAGCAGTACTTC
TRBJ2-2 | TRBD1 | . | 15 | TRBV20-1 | CSARGDRGFLGELFF | TGCAGTGCTAGAGGGGACAGGGGCTTTCTCGGGGAGCTGTTTTTT
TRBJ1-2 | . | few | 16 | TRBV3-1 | CASSQGYSGLSYGYTF | TGTGCCAGCAGCCAAGGATACTCGGGGCTCAGCTATGGCTACACCTTC
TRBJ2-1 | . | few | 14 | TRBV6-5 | CASSRQISYNEQFF | TGTGCCAGCAGCCGACAGATCTCCTACAATGAGCAGTTCTTC
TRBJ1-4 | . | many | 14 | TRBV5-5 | CASSLVAGSEKLFF | TGTGCCAGCAGCTTGGTTGCGGGAAGTGAAAAACTGTTTTTT
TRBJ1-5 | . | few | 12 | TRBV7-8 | CASSSINQPQHF | TGTGCCAGCAGCTCCATCAATCAGCCCCAGCATTTT
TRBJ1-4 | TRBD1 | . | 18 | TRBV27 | CASSLRTGGFGLNEKLFF | TGTGCCAGCAGTCTCCGTACAGGGGGCTTCGGGCTTAATGAAAAACTGTTTTTT
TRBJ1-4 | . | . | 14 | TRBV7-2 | CASSRTGLNEKLFF | TGTGCCAGCAGCCGTACGGGGTTGAATGAAAAACTGTTTTTT
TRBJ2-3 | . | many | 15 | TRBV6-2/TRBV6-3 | CASRPSLPSTDTQYF | TGTGCCAGCAGACCCTCGTTGCCCAGCACAGATACGCAGTATTTT
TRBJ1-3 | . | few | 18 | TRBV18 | CASSPAWGASPSGNTIYF | TGTGCCAGCTCGCCAGCCTGGGGGGCCTCACCCTCTGGAAACACCATATATTTT
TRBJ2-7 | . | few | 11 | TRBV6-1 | CASSEQNEQYF | TGTGCCAGCAGTGAACAGAACGAGCAGTACTTC
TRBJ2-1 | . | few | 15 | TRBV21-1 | CASSKVADRDNEQFF | TGTGCCAGCAGCAAAGTGGCGGACAGGGACAATGAGCAGTTCTTC
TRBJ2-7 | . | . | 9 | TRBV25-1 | CASSESAGF | TGTGCCAGCAGTGAATCGGCAGGCTTC
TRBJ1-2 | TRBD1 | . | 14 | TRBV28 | CASSLNRGHYGHTF | TGTGCCAGCAGTTTGAACAGGGGGCACTATGGCCACACCTTC
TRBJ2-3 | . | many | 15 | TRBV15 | CATSQTREGPDTQYF | TGTGCCACCAGCCAAACTAGAGAGGGCCCAGATACGCAGTATTTT
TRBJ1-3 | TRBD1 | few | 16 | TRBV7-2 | CASSPMTGTSGNTIYF | TGTGCCAGCAGCCCGATGACAGGGACCTCTGGAAACACCATATATTTT
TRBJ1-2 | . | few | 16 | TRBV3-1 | CASSPHMKQDNYGCTF | TGTGCCAGCAGCCCGCATATGAAACAGGATAACTATGGCTGCACCTTC
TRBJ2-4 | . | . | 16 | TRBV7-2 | CASSSRGSLAKNIQYF | TGTGCCAGCAGCTCTAGGGGCTCCCTAGCCAAAAACATTCAGTACTTC
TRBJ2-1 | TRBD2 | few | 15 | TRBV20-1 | CSAITGTREYNEQFF | TGCAGTGCTATAACCGGGACTAGAGAGTATAATGAGCAGTTCTTC
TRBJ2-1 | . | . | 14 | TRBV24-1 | CATSRPSSYNERFF | TGTGCCACCAGTCGCCCTAGCAGTTACAATGAGCGGTTCTTC
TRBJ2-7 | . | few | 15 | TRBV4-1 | CASSQDLGLSYEQYF | TGCGCCAGCAGCCAAGATCTGGGACTCTCCTACGAGCAGTACTTC
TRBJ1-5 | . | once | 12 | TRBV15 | CATSRDLQPQHF | TGTGCCACCAGCAGAGATCTTCAGCCCCAGCATTTT
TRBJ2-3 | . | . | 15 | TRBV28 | CASSLYRGGTDTQYF | TGTGCCAGCAGTTTATACAGAGGGGGGACAGATACGCAGTATTTT
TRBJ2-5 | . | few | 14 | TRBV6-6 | CASSYRLRGETQYF | TGTGCCAGCAGTTACAGGCTGAGAGGAGAGACCCAGTACTTC
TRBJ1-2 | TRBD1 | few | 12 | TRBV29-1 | CSALRGTGDYTF | TGCAGCGCTCTCCGGGGGACAGGAGACTACACCTTC
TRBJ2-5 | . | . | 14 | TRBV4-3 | CASSHPGQQETQYF | TGCGCCAGCAGCCACCCCGGACAGCAAGAGACCCAGTACTTC